This T cell receptor beta chain was sequenced for a study of cytomegalovirus exposure and HLA in healthy donors. Study findings and constraints: The majority of TCR sequences were rare, yet some public TCRs appeared in many donors.

Turning to this clone: Its target is unknown.

The PCR was carried out with 60 Vbeta primers and 13 Jbeta primers. Profiled with immunoSEQ multiplex PCR; TCRdb holds only in-frame clones, not every one. Of roughly 190,000 clones listed, 79% are singletons. The sample comprised PBMCs. The TCR comes from a woman under 30 in good health and CMV-seronegative.

The CDR3 spells CASSEEGAGNTIYF. As DNA, the CDR3 is TGTGCCAGCAGTGAAGAGGGGGCTGGAAACACCATATATTTT. The chain recombines TRBV2 with TRBJ1-3, with D perhaps matching TRBD1 (6 bases). Trimming took off 1 base at V and 2 bases at J, with 6 bases between the two ends. CDR3 length: 14 amino acids. CDR1 is SNHLY and CDR2 is FYNNEI in the germline V gene.